The 27 T cell receptor beta chains reported below all come from one sample, sequenced in a study of cytomegalovirus exposure and HLA in healthy donors. It was with 60 Vbeta and 13 Jbeta primers that the PCR ran. The data were produced by immunoSEQ multiplex PCR, yet TCRdb's version contains in-frame clones alone and is incomplete. This table has under 130,000 clones, 80% appearing once. Sequenced sample: PBMCs. The receptor source for this set is a man younger than 45 in good health and CMV-seropositive.

V usage is TRBV30 and J usage is TRBJ1-5; tentatively, D is TRBD1 (6 bases). Between the trimmed V and J ends, which lost 2 bases and 6 bases, there was a span of 11 bases. This CDR3 is built from 13 residues. Germline CDR1 GTSNPN, CDR2 SVGIG (reference sequence). Here the CDR3 DNA reads TGTGCCTGGAGTCAATCAGGGGTTCAGCCCCAGCATTTT. This encodes CAWSQSGVQPQHF.

The CDR3 coding sequence is TGTGCCAGCAGCGACGGGGAGACTGAAGCTTTCTTT. Protein: CASSDGETEAFF. V usage is TRBV9 and J usage is TRBJ1-1; D remains ambiguous. V was cut by 3 bases and J by 5 bases, with 8 bases left in between. This CDR3 contains 12 residues. Germline V gives CDR1 SGDLS, CDR2 YYNGEE. The full variable domain, in which reference TRBV9 and TRBJ1-1 provide the parts outside the CDR3, is DSGVTQTPKHLITATGQRVTLRCSPRSGDLSVYWYQQSLDQGLQFLIQYYNGEERAKGNILERFSAQQFPDLHSELNLSSLELGDSALYFCASSDGETEAFFGQGTRLTVV.

J is TRBJ2-2 and V is TRBV2; TRBD2 agrees at 9 bases. Trimming cost V 5 bases and J 6 bases; bases outside gene matches: 10. Germline CDR1 SNHLY, CDR2 FYNNEI. This CDR3 has 16 residues. The DNA of the CDR3 is TGTGCCAGCAGTCTTGCAGCGGGGGGAAGCTCCGGGGAGCTGTTTTTT. Translating it yields CASSLAAGGSSGELFF.

The V gene is TRBV4-3, the J gene TRBJ1-2, with 8 bases aligning to TRBD1. Trimming took 1 base from V and 3 from J; bases not matched to a gene: 10. CDR1 is LGHNA, CDR2 YSLEER, per germline. The CDR3 consists of 17 residues. CDR3 protein: CASSQASWTGRDYGYTF. The CDR3, as DNA: TGCGCCAGCAGCCAAGCGAGCTGGACAGGGAGAGACTATGGCTACACCTTC.

The rearrangement uses TRBV7-9 and TRBJ2-5, with 7 bases fitting TRBD1. Germline V gene data show CDR1 as SEHNR and CDR2 as FQNEAQ (reference sequence). V was clipped by 3 bases and J by 5 bases; unmatched bases: 9. This CDR3 spans 15 amino acids. The DNA for the CDR3 is TGTGCCAGCAGCTTCCCCGACAGGGAAGAGGAGACCCAGTACTTC. This gives the protein CASSFPDREEETQYF.

The chain has TRBV9 and TRBJ2-1, with 9 bases fitting TRBD1. Per the germline V gene, CDR1 is SGDLS and CDR2 is YYNGEE. The CDR3 covers 16 residues. V shed 0 bases and J 7 bases; nucleotides not matched to a gene: 8. CDR3 sequence: CASSVARDRDGNEQFF. CDR3 sequence (DNA): TGTGCCAGCAGCGTAGCTCGGGACAGGGACGGGAATGAGCAGTTCTTC.

V gene TRBV2 combines with J gene TRBJ1-4; D call uncertain. Deletions cut 8 bases from V and 6 bases from J, with 10 bases between. CDR1 is SNHLY, CDR2 FYNNEI, per germline. The CDR3 is 12 residues long. CDR3 DNA sequence: TGTGCCAGCGCTAGAGTCGATGAAAAACTGTTTTTT. It codes for CASARVDEKLFF.

The chain combines TRBV5-4 with TRBJ2-3, with 7 nucleotides matching TRBD2. V lost 0 bases to trimming and J lost 5 bases; unmatched junction nucleotides: 0. Germline-derived CDR1 and CDR2 are SGHNT and YYREEE (reference sequence). The CDR3 consists of 13 residues. CDR3 protein: CASSLGEGDTQYF. The CDR3 bases are TGTGCCAGCAGCTTGGGGGAGGGAGATACGCAGTATTTT.

This clone has more than one count but fewer than ten. CDR3: CASSLAWGQGTEAFF. Here the CDR3 DNA reads TGTGCCAGCAGCTTGGCATGGGGGCAAGGCACTGAAGCTTTCTTT. This chain connects TRBV5-5 to TRBJ1-1, with a weak D call TRBD1 (6 bases). This CDR3 comprises 15 residues. Deletions cut 0 bases from V and 4 bases from J, with 13 bases between. CDR1 SGHKS and CDR2 YYEKEE come from the germline V gene (reference sequence).

The genes are TRBV11-2 and TRBJ1-5; D is possibly TRBD1 (6 bases). CDR3 length equals 17 residues. CDR1 is SGHAT, CDR2 FQNNGV, per germline. Trimming stripped 2 bases from V and 3 bases from J, with 17 bases between. CDR3 loop: CASSLSPKQGLNQPQHF. Written as DNA, the CDR3 is TGTGCCAGCAGCTTATCCCCTAAACAGGGTCTCAATCAGCCCCAGCATTTT.

This clone was counted between two and nine times. This chain uses TRBV5-5 with TRBJ1-6; D unresolved. The CDR3 length is 16 residues. CDR1 is SGHKS, CDR2 YYEKEE, per germline (reference sequence). The V and J ends lost 1 base and 0 bases respectively, with 8 bases between them. The CDR3 spells CASSLTPSSYNSPLHF. CDR3 nucleotides: TGTGCCAGCAGCTTGACGCCTAGCTCCTATAATTCACCCCTCCACTTT.

The chain uses TRBV19 and TRBJ2-1; tentative D call: TRBD2 (6 bases). Between the trimmed V and J ends, which lost 5 bases and 9 bases, there was a span of 11 bases. The CDR3 totals 12 residues. CDR1 and CDR2 from the germline V gene are LNHDA and SQIVND (reference sequence). The chain's CDR3 is CASSFSGGEQFF. CDR3 DNA sequence: TGTGCCAGTAGTTTTAGCGGTGGTGAGCAGTTCTTC.

The rearrangement links TRBV27 to TRBJ1-2; the match to TRBD1 covers 10 bases. There are 15 residues in the CDR3. CDR1 and CDR2 from the germline V gene are MNHEY and SMNVEV (reference sequence). Unmatched junction bases numbered 4, after V lost 5 bases and J lost 1 base. The CDR3 spells CASSPGQGGNYGYTF. The CDR3 DNA follows: TGTGCCAGCAGTCCAGGACAGGGGGGTAACTATGGCTACACCTTC.

The V gene is TRBV6-5, the J gene TRBJ1-1; the D gene is possibly TRBD1 (5 bases). Germline loops: CDR1 MNHEY, CDR2 SVGAGI. V lost 4 bases to trimming and J lost 0 bases, with 12 bases between them. The CDR3 length is 15 residues. CDR3 loop: CASSSGSGMNTEAFF. For the CDR3, the DNA is TGTGCCAGCAGTTCAGGGAGCGGGATGAACACTGAAGCTTTCTTT.

The V call is TRBV4-1, the J call TRBJ1-6, with a possible D match to TRBD1 (6 bases). Germline CDR1 is MGHRA and CDR2 is YSYEKL. Trimming left V 0 bases short and J 1 base short, with 7 bases between. The CDR3 sequence is 16 residues long. This chain's CDR3 is CASSQERGSYNSPLHF. DNA for the CDR3: TGCGCCAGCAGCCAAGAGAGGGGGTCCTATAATTCACCCCTCCACTTT.

V gene TRBV2 combines with J gene TRBJ2-7, with a tentative D call TRBD1 (6 bases). Germline CDR1 reads SNHLY; CDR2 reads FYNNEI. V was shortened by 6 bases and J by 3 bases, with 12 bases between the two germline ends. The CDR3 runs to 13 residues. As DNA, the CDR3 is TGTGCCAGCAGAAGGACAGTAGGCTACGAGCAGTACTTC. Amino acids: CASRRTVGYEQYF.

This chain uses TRBV7-9 with TRBJ2-5, with a tentative D call TRBD2 (5 bases). Germline loops: CDR1 SEHNR, CDR2 FQNEAQ (reference sequence). The CDR3 totals 13 residues. Trimming stripped 5 bases from V and 2 bases from J, with 9 bases between. The CDR3 DNA sequence: TGTGCCAGCAGCACGAGCGGACAAGAGACCCAGTACTTC. Protein: CASSTSGQETQYF.

V is TRBV6-5 and J is TRBJ1-5; TRBD1 is a possible D gene (5 bases). The CDR3 consists of 13 residues. Trimming cost V 9 bases and J 2 bases, with 11 bases left between them. Germline CDR1 and CDR2: MNHEY and SVGAGI. The CDR3 here is CASRQSRNQPQHF. The CDR3 DNA follows: TGTGCCAGTCGACAGTCTCGCAATCAGCCCCAGCATTTT.

As DNA, the CDR3 is TGTGCCAGCAGCTCGGGACAGGGAGTCTATCCGGGCTACACCTTC. This encodes CASSSGQGVYPGYTF. The rearrangement uses TRBV7-2 and TRBJ1-2, with 9 bases that match TRBD1. The germline V gene has CDR1 SGHTA and CDR2 FQGNSA. Unmatched junction bases numbered 11, after V lost 4 bases and J lost 8 bases. This CDR3 spans 15 amino acids.

The gene calls are TRBV11-3 and TRBJ2-1; TRBD1 aligns across 7 bases. From germline, CDR1 is SGHNT and CDR2 YENEEA. This CDR3 has 14 amino acids. V lost 5 bases and J lost 3; bases outside the gene matches: 4. CDR3 protein: CASSPGQNYNEQFF. The CDR3 DNA sequence: TGTGCCAGCAGCCCGGGACAGAACTACAATGAGCAGTTCTTC.

The chain couples TRBV7-9 to TRBJ1-1, with TRBD1 as a possible D gene (5 bases). The V gene lost 5 bases and the J gene lost 5 bases, with 18 bases spanning the gap. Germline V CDR1 and CDR2: SEHNR, FQNEAQ (reference sequence). The length of the CDR3 is 15 residues. The chain's CDR3 is CASSTRVGAWTEAFF. Written as DNA, the CDR3 is TGTGCCAGCAGCACACGGGTAGGGGCCTGGACTGAAGCTTTCTTT. Full variable domain (remainder filled in from reference TRBV7-9 and TRBJ1-1): DTGVSQNPRHKITKRGQNVTFRCDPISEHNRLYWYRQTLGQGPEFLTYFQNEAQLEKSRLLSDRFSAERPKGSFSTLEIQRTEQGDSAMYLCASSTRVGAWTEAFFGQGTRLTVV.

This chain connects TRBV2 to TRBJ1-1; 9 nucleotides match TRBD1. Per the germline V gene, CDR1 is SNHLY and CDR2 is FYNNEI. V was pared by 10 bases and J by 5 bases, with 8 bases of the junction left unmatched. The CDR3 runs to 13 residues. This CDR3 is CATDDRGGTEAFF. The CDR3 bases are TGTGCCACCGACGACAGGGGGGGGACTGAAGCTTTCTTT.

This clone was seen at least ten times. The chain is built from TRBV4-3 and TRBJ1-4; D unclear. This CDR3 spans 13 amino acids. From germline, CDR1 is LGHNA and CDR2 YSLEER. The V gene lost 1 base and the J gene lost 8 bases, with 8 bases spanning the gap. CDR3 nucleotide sequence: TGCGCCAGCAGCCAAGTTGCGGGAGAAAAACTGTTTTTT. The encoded protein is CASSQVAGEKLFF.

The CDR3 coding sequence is TGTGCCAGCAGTTTATACAGAAACTATGGCTACACCTTC. Residues: CASSLYRNYGYTF. The chain couples TRBV27 to TRBJ1-2; D gene uncertain. CDR1 and CDR2 from the germline V gene are MNHEY and SMNVEV (reference sequence). The V and J ends lost 1 base and 2 bases respectively, with 5 bases between them. CDR3 length equals 13 residues.

The chain employs TRBV4-2 and TRBJ1-6, with 10 nucleotides matching TRBD1. Germline V gene lookup returns CDR1 LGHNA and CDR2 YNFKEQ. The V segment lost 3 bases and the J segment 9 bases; nucleotides outside the gene matches: 8. The CDR3 is 16 amino acids. CDR3 loop: CASSHPGTGAPSPLHF. The DNA of the CDR3 is TGTGCCAGCAGCCACCCTGGGACAGGGGCGCCTTCACCCCTCCACTTT.

A word on this clone: Mismatch with germline at one junction end may stem from a read error. The CDR3 loop reads CASSDLDGGAPGTGELLF. DNA for the CDR3: TGTGCCAGCAGTGACCTGGATGGCGGGGCCCCGGGCACCGGGGAGCTGCTTTTT. The chain has TRBV6-4 and TRBJ2-2; tentative D call: TRBD2 (6 bases). Germline V gene data show CDR1 as MRHNA and CDR2 as SNTAGT. CDR3 length equals 18 residues.

This rearrangement joins TRBV19 to TRBJ1-2; TRBD1 aligns across 7 bases. The CDR3 consists of 13 residues. After removal of 5 bases from V and 6 bases from J, the junction contained 6 bases not matched to a gene. Germline CDR1 and CDR2: LNHDA and SQIVND (reference sequence). CDR3 residues: CASSRQGFDGYTF. CDR3 nucleotides: TGTGCCAGTAGTCGACAGGGTTTCGATGGCTACACCTTC.